What follows is one T cell receptor (beta chain) and its context. Its antigen is not known. The CDR3 loop spans 15 amino acids. CDR1 is SQVTM and CDR2 is ANQGSEA in the germline V gene. Trimming removed 7 bases at V and 0 bases at J, with 17 bases between. It was on clinical symptoms, serum thyroxine, TRAb, thyroid ultrasound and orbital computed tomography that diagnosis relied. The source of the sample is a study of Graves' ophthalmopathy and Graves' hyperthyroidism. The wider study: Before any treatment, peripheral blood was taken at the initial diagnosis.

RNA transcripts provided the template for amplifying TCR beta CDR3 regions. First-round RT-PCR with HTBI primers preceded a second-round multiplex PCR. TCRdb recomputed calls from the multiplex PCR reads with MiXCR, one row per CDR3 protein. Of 200,000 to 300,000 distinct CDR3 sequences listed, around 50% are singletons. General study findings and limits: Ophthalmopathy progression prediction by the model yielded a sensitivity of 60% to 71% and a specificity of just over 72%. Blood also carried most expanded thyroid clonotypes exceeding 0.001 frequency.

This receptor was identified in an adult man with Graves' ophthalmopathy. The sample consisted of peripheral blood. V gene TRBV29-1 combines with J gene TRBJ2-3, with D possibly TRBD1 on 6 matching bases. The CDR3 spells CSGSDRPTSTDTQYF. The CDR3 DNA sequence: TGCAGCGGAAGTGACAGGCCGACTAGCACAGATACGCAGTATTTT.